The 10 T cell receptor beta chains below were found in one sample sequenced in a study of cytomegalovirus exposure and HLA in healthy donors (dated by TCRdb to the late 2010s). Library preparation employed the immunoSEQ multiplex PCR assay. A mixture of 60 forward primers for TCR Vbeta segments and 13 reverse primers for TCR Jbeta segments was used in the multiplex PCR. TCRdb provides this immuneACCESS table in a form limited to in-frame rearrangements. Some clones are lacking; in checked studies, under half of them reflect an unresolved V gene, and why the rest are absent is not known. The sample yields 75,000 to 100,000 clones; 65% to 75% were counted once. Under 3% of the sample lies in the top ten. The specimen sequenced was PBMCs. These receptors all come from a female donor in good health and CMV-seropositive.

The V call is TRBV11-2, the J call TRBJ1-1, with a tentative D call TRBD1 (5 bases). CDR1 and CDR2 from the germline V gene are SGHAT and FQNNGV. This CDR3 is built from 15 residues. V was cut by 3 bases and J by 0 bases, with 11 bases left in between. The CDR3 DNA reads TGTGCCAGCAGCTTCCAGGGCTCTCTGAACACTGAAGCTTTCTTT. It encodes CASSFQGSLNTEAFF.

The genes are TRBV6-5 and TRBJ2-2, with 9 positions matching TRBD1. The CDR3 contains 15 residues. Germline CDR1 is MNHEY and CDR2 is SVGAGI. Losses at the gene ends were 5 bases for V and 6 bases for J; bases not matched to a gene: 7. The CDR3: CASSRDRGWPGELFF. CDR3 nucleotides: TGTGCCAGCAGTCGAGACAGGGGGTGGCCCGGGGAGCTGTTTTTT.

The rearrangement joins TRBV11-2 to TRBJ2-6, with a weak D call TRBD1 (6 bases). The CDR3 covers 15 residues. V was shortened by 5 bases and J by 5 bases, with 13 bases between the two germline ends. Germline assignment: CDR1 SGHAT and CDR2 FQNNGV. CDR3 in DNA: TGTGCCAGCAGCATACAGGGTAGCAGGGCCAACGTCCTGACTTTC. Protein product: CASSIQGSRANVLTF.

V and J are TRBV18 and TRBJ2-7, with 7 bases identical to TRBD1. V shed 5 bases, J shed 2 bases, and the junction held 3 bases outside the gene matches. This CDR3 is 13 amino acids long. Germline lookup yields CDR1 KGHSH and CDR2 LQKENI. DNA for the CDR3: TGTGCCAGCTCAAGGGACAGAACCTACGAGCAGTACTTC. The encoded protein is CASSRDRTYEQYF.

This clone occurred once. The V gene is TRBV29-1, the J gene TRBJ1-1; TRBD1 matches at 8 bases. The CDR3 sequence is 13 residues long. Germline trimming cut 4 bases from V and 6 bases from J; bases unmatched to any gene: 7. Per the germline V gene, CDR1 is SQVTM and CDR2 is ANQGSEA. CDR3 in amino acids: CSVGIRGLSEAFF. CDR3 nucleotides: TGCAGCGTTGGTATCAGGGGGCTATCTGAAGCTTTCTTT.

The chain is built from TRBV30 and TRBJ2-7; perhaps TRBD2 as D (7 bases). The germline V and J ends were trimmed by 0 bases and 3 bases, with 15 bases remaining between them. This CDR3 spans 15 amino acids. The V gene's germline CDR1 is GTSNPN and CDR2 SVGIG (reference sequence). This CDR3 is CAWSVGGLDIYEQYF. CDR3 DNA: TGTGCCTGGAGTGTGGGGGGGCTTGACATCTACGAGCAGTACTTC. Full variable domain (remainder filled in from reference TRBV30 and TRBJ2-7): SQTIHQWPATLVQPVGSPLSLECTVEGTSNPNLYWYRQAAGRGLQLLFYSVGIGQISSEVPQNLSASRPQDRQFILSSKKLLLSDSGFYLCAWSVGGLDIYEQYFGPGTRLTVT.

The V call is TRBV29-1, the J call TRBJ2-1; 9 bases line up with TRBD1. The CDR3 extends over 14 amino acids. Germline trimming cut 7 bases from V and 7 bases from J; bases unmatched to any gene: 11. Germline CDR1 SQVTM, CDR2 ANQGSEA. CDR3 in amino acids: CSGLGDREGNEQFF. The CDR3 DNA reads as TGCAGCGGCCTCGGGGACAGGGAGGGAAATGAGCAGTTCTTC.

This rearrangement joins TRBV5-1 to TRBJ1-1, with D tentatively TRBD1 (5 bases). The CDR3 sequence is 13 residues long. The germline CDR1 and CDR2 sequences are SGHRS and YFSETQ. Trimming shortened V by 1 base and J by 4 bases, and 8 bases separated the two germline ends. The CDR3 reads CASSLSRGTEAFF. For the CDR3, the DNA is TGCGCCAGCAGCTTGTCTAGGGGCACTGAAGCTTTCTTT. The full variable domain, completed using reference TRBV5-1 and TRBJ1-1, is KAGVTQTPRYLIKTRGQQVTLSCSPISGHRSVSWYQQTPGQGLQFLFEYFSETQRNKGNFPGRFSGRQFSNSRSEMNVSTLELGDSALYLCASSLSRGTEAFFGQGTRLTVV.

The V call is TRBV28, the J call TRBJ1-5, with 7 bases that match TRBD1. The CDR3 is 15 amino acids. The ends lost 2 bases at V and 4 bases at J; junction bases unmatched: 5. Germline CDR1 reads MDHEN; CDR2 reads SYDVKM. CDR3 sequence (DNA): TGTGCCAGCAGTTTAGACAGGGTTTATAATCAGCCCCAGCATTTT. It specifies CASSLDRVYNQPQHF.

The V and J genes are TRBV19 and TRBJ2-7; possible D gene TRBD2, 5 bases. This CDR3 is built from 14 residues. Germline values: CDR1 LNHDA, CDR2 SQIVND (reference sequence). Trimming removed 6 bases from V and 0 bases from J, with 12 bases in between. The CDR3, as DNA: TGTGCCAGTAGATCAGGACGGGACTCCTACGAGCAGTACTTC. This codes for CASRSGRDSYEQYF.